This T cell receptor beta chain was recorded in a study of CD8+ T cells in alopecia areata. Study at large: Oral tofacitinib, 5 to 10 mg twice daily, was given in an open-label trial. Affected scalp percentage gauged treated patients' severity. Study outcomes and limitations: Tofacitinib significantly lowered scalp clonality and expanded CD8+ clones among the top 100. Affected scalp, especially in alopecia totalis/universalis, had a higher clonality than normal scalp did.

Germline lookup yields CDR1 MGHRA and CDR2 YSYEKL. The CDR3 runs 15 residues. The J segment lost 2 bases and the V segment lost 4 bases, leaving 7 bases of the junction unmatched. Indicated treatment: oral pan-JAK inhibitor, 5-10 mg twice daily. A word on this clone: What it recognizes is unknown.

Investigators isolated RNA and reverse transcribed it into cDNA to act as the sequencing template. Some clones are missing from TCRdb's copy, which holds only in-frame ones; the method was immunoSEQ multiplex PCR. The sample lists 120,000 to 150,000 clones; around 82% were seen once. This specimen was CD8+ T cells sorted from blood, taken at week 4, from a patient treated with tofacitinib. This sequence was found in a human donor with alopecia areata. The rearrangement links TRBV4-1 to TRBJ2-7; 8 bases agree with TRBD1. The CDR3 DNA is TGCGCCAGCAGCCCCACGGGACAGGACACCTACGAGCAGTACTTC. Protein sequence: CASSPTGQDTYEQYF.